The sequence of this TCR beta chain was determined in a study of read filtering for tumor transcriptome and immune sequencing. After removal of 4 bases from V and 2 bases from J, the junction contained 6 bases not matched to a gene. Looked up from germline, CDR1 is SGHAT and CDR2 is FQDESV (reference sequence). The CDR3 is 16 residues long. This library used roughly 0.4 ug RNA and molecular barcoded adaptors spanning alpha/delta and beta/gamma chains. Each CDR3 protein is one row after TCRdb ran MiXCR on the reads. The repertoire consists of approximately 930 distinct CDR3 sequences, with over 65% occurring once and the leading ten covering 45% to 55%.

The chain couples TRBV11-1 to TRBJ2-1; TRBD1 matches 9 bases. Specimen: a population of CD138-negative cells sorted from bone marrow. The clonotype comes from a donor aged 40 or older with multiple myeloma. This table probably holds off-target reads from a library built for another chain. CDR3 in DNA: TGTGCCAGCAGCTCTTACAGGGGGCTTCCCTACAATGAGCAGTTCTTC. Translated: CASSSYRGLPYNEQFF.